These 13 T cell receptor beta chains were sequenced from one sample in a study of blood T cell repertoires in COVID-19. This table comes from immunoSEQ multiplex PCR, and its TCRdb copy is limited to in-frame clones, with some not included. This sample has some 190,000 clones; about 81% occur once, and the top ten carry approximately 3%. The material sequenced was PBMCs or T cells enriched from blood (not recorded which). Receptors originate from a woman in her twenties or thirties who had recovered from COVID-19.

This clone appeared a single time. The V and J genes are TRBV5-5 and TRBJ1-2; no clear D gene. This CDR3 is built from 13 residues. Germline V gene data show CDR1 as SGHKS and CDR2 as YYEKEE (reference sequence). The V gene lost 0 bases and the J gene lost 4 bases, with 7 bases spanning the gap. In DNA, the CDR3 is TGTGCCAGCAGCTTGGCCCCCTTCTATGGCTACACCTTC. Amino acid sequence: CASSLAPFYGYTF. The entire variable domain, with the rest obtained from reference TRBV5-5 and TRBJ1-2, is as follows: DAGVTQSPTHLIKTRGQQVTLRCSPISGHKSVSWYQQVLGQGPQFIFQYYEKEERGRGNFPDRFSARQFPNYSSELNVNALLLGDSALYLCASSLAPFYGYTFGSGTRLTVV.

V gene TRBV12-2 combines with J gene TRBJ2-7; the table's D gene call, TRBD1, was not cross checked with the DNA. TRBV12-2 is a known pseudogene. This CDR3 region has 14 residues. CDR3 sequence: CASRTRTASYEQYV. Here the CDR3 DNA reads TGTGCAAGTCGCACCCGGACAGCCTCCTACGAGCAGTACGTC.

The chain has TRBV6-5 and TRBJ1-1; D uncertain. This CDR3 has 11 amino acids. The ends were cut back, 8 bases at V and 1 base at J, with 5 bases in the middle. Germline V gives CDR1 MNHEY, CDR2 SVGAGI. CDR3 amino acids: CASLANTEAFF. The CDR3 DNA follows: TGTGCCAGCCTGGCGAACACTGAAGCTTTCTTT.

V is TRBV7-2 and J is TRBJ2-3; 8 bases are shared with TRBD2. The CDR3 length is 14 residues. Germline V gene data show CDR1 as SGHTA and CDR2 as FQGNSA. The V gene end was trimmed by 3 bases and the J gene end by 8 bases; junction bases not matched to a gene: 7. The CDR3 nucleotides are TGTGCCAGCAGCTTTTCCGGGACTAGAAGTACGCAGTATTTT. Translation gives CASSFSGTRSTQYF.

The CDR3 region has the DNA TGTGCCAGCTCCCAGTACTTAGCCACTGAAGCTTTCTTT. It specifies CASSQYLATEAFF. This chain connects TRBV18 to TRBJ1-1; D ambiguous. The germline gives CDR1 KGHSH, CDR2 LQKENI. V was pared by 6 bases and J by 4 bases, with 12 bases between. The CDR3 has 13 residues.

The chain carries TRBV2 and TRBJ1-4; D is unclear. The V end was cut by 2 bases, the J end by 7 bases, with 8 bases between. Germline CDR1 is SNHLY and CDR2 is FYNNEI. There are 13 residues in the CDR3. The CDR3 loop is CASSESRFEKLFF. The CDR3 DNA reads TGTGCCAGCAGTGAATCCAGGTTTGAAAAACTGTTTTTT.

As DNA, the CDR3 is TGTGCCAGCAGCCAAGGGGGGACAGGGGACCACTATGGCTACACCTTC. This codes for CASSQGGTGDHYGYTF. The chain has TRBV3-1 (or the pseudogene TRBV3-2) and TRBJ1-2, with 10 positions matching TRBD1. CDR1 and CDR2 (germline): LGHDT, YNNKEL (reference sequence). V lost 1 base to trimming and J lost 3 bases; unmatched junction nucleotides: 5. This CDR3 region has 16 residues.

This clone was observed a few times. V and J are TRBV20-1 and TRBJ2-3; TRBD2 might be the D (6 bases). Germline CDR1 DFQATT, CDR2 SNEGSKA (reference sequence). Trimming removed 3 bases at V and 5 bases at J, with 21 bases between. The CDR3 is 16 residues long. CDR3 in DNA: TGCAGTGCTAGTATGATTGGGAGGCCATGGGGAGATACGCAGTATTTT. It is translated as CSASMIGRPWGDTQYF.

The chain combines TRBV5-1 with TRBJ2-2; 9 positions match TRBD2. This CDR3 has 15 amino acids. V shed 2 bases and J 5 bases; nucleotides not matched to a gene: 4. Germline CDR1 reads SGHRS; CDR2 reads YFSETQ. The CDR3 nucleotides are TGCGCCAGCAGCTTCCTAGCGGGGCTTACCGGGGAGCTGTTTTTT. The encoded protein is CASSFLAGLTGELFF.

This clone was detected only a few times. J is TRBJ2-1 and V is TRBV28, with 8 bases fitting TRBD2. V was pared by 6 bases and J by 9 bases, with 13 bases of the junction left unmatched. This CDR3 has 15 residues. Germline V gene data show CDR1 as MDHEN and CDR2 as SYDVKM. CDR3 protein: CASRNGAGAAGEQFF. CDR3 nucleotides: TGTGCCAGCAGGAATGGAGCGGGGGCTGCTGGTGAGCAGTTCTTC.

The CDR3 spells CASSFGGVDGYTF. The DNA of the CDR3 is TGTGCCAGCAGTTTCGGGGGGGTGGACGGCTACACCTTC. The chain carries TRBV28 and TRBJ1-2, with D perhaps matching TRBD1 (5 bases). The CDR3 totals 13 residues. Looked up from germline, CDR1 is MDHEN and CDR2 is SYDVKM. The ends were cut back, 3 bases at V and 8 bases at J, with 13 bases in the middle.

This chain joins TRBV30 and TRBJ2-2; 9 positions agree with TRBD2. CDR1 and CDR2 (germline): GTSNPN, SVGIG (reference sequence). With V trimmed by 5 bases and J by 4 bases, 5 bases remained unmatched. The length of the CDR3 is 14 residues. The CDR3 nucleotides are TGTGCCTGGGGGACTAGCTCTATCACCGGGGAGCTGTTTTTT. Its protein is CAWGTSSITGELFF.

This clone was seen a few times. The V and J genes are TRBV7-2 and TRBJ2-1; 8 positions agree with TRBD1. CDR1 is SGHTA, CDR2 FQGNSA, per germline. CDR3 length: 15 residues. V lost 5 bases and J lost 4; bases outside the gene matches: 7. The DNA of the CDR3 is TGTGCCAGCAGCGCCGGGAGACAGGGGTACAATGAGCAGTTCTTC. Its translation is CASSAGRQGYNEQFF.